The 9 T cell receptor beta chains below were found in one sample sequenced in a study of radiotherapy plus CTLA-4 blockade in lung cancer. Data came from immunoSEQ multiplex PCR; TCRdb stores just in-frame clones and leaves some out. This sample yields 30,000 to 45,000 clones, of which 70% to 85% are seen a single time; 7% to 9.5% belongs to the top ten. This sample comprised peripheral blood, obtained from a patient treated with radiotherapy plus ipilimumab. Receptors were obtained from a human donor with non-small cell lung cancer who had stable disease on radiotherapy plus ipilimumab.

The chain has TRBV6-9 and TRBJ2-3; D may correspond to TRBD1 or TRBD2 (5 bases each). Trimming removed 1 base from V and 4 bases from J, with 6 bases in between. CDR1 and CDR2 from the germline V gene are MNHGY and SVAAGI. The CDR3 consists of 13 residues. CDR3 in DNA: TGTGCCAGCAGTTATTTGGGACCAGATACGCAGTATTTT. Protein product: CASSYLGPDTQYF.

The chain combines TRBV10-3 with TRBJ2-5; D gene uncertain. This CDR3 contains 13 residues. V was clipped by 3 bases and J by 0 bases, with 5 bases between them. Germline CDR1 is ENHRY and CDR2 is SYGVKD. In nucleotides, the CDR3 is TGTGCCATCAGTGATCCCTACCAAGAGACCCAGTACTTC. It yields the protein CAISDPYQETQYF.

J is TRBJ2-1 and V is TRBV7-2; TRBD1 aligns across 7 bases. This CDR3 comprises 15 residues. V was clipped by 3 bases and J by 2 bases; unmatched bases: 4. Germline V gives CDR1 SGHTA, CDR2 FQGNSA. The CDR3 sequence: CASSFYGQAYNEQFF. The DNA for the CDR3 is TGTGCCAGCAGCTTTTATGGACAGGCCTACAATGAGCAGTTCTTC.

This clone was counted once. The chain links TRBV11-2 to TRBJ1-5, with TRBD1 as a possible D gene (5 bases). The germline gives CDR1 SGHAT, CDR2 FQNNGV. The ends were cut back, 1 base at V and 1 base at J, with 14 bases in the middle. The CDR3 runs 17 residues. CDR3 coding DNA: TGTGCCAGCAGCTTAGGTGGTCCGGGGGTAAGCAATCAGCCCCAGCATTTT. Residues: CASSLGGPGVSNQPQHF.

The V call is TRBV5-1, the J call TRBJ2-1, with D possibly matching TRBD2 (5 bases). The V gene's germline CDR1 is SGHRS and CDR2 YFSETQ. V was cut by 0 bases and J by 0 bases, with 10 bases left in between. CDR3 length: 16 amino acids. The CDR3 coding sequence is TGCGCCAGCAGCTTGGGTGCTGGGAGCTCCTACAATGAGCAGTTCTTC. It specifies CASSLGAGSSYNEQFF. Full variable domain (outside the CDR3, taken from reference TRBV5-1 and TRBJ2-1): KAGVTQTPRYLIKTRGQQVTLSCSPISGHRSVSWYQQTPGQGLQFLFEYFSETQRNKGNFPGRFSGRQFSNSRSEMNVSTLELGDSALYLCASSLGAGSSYNEQFFGPGTRLTVL.

The rearrangement uses TRBV30 and TRBJ1-3; TRBD1 aligns across 9 bases. V was pared by 4 bases and J by 3 bases, with 4 bases of the junction left unmatched. This CDR3 spans 14 amino acids. Germline loops: CDR1 GTSNPN, CDR2 SVGIG (reference sequence). CDR3 amino acids: CAWIRDRVGNTIYF. The CDR3 nucleotides read TGTGCCTGGATCCGGGACAGGGTTGGAAACACCATATATTTT.

This chain uses TRBV11-2 with TRBJ2-3, with D possibly matching TRBD1 (6 bases). The V end was cut by 5 bases, the J end by 4 bases, with 16 bases between. The germline gives CDR1 SGHAT, CDR2 FQNNGV. The CDR3 spans 15 residues. As DNA, the CDR3 is TGTGCCAGCAGCCCCAACAGGGAAGGAGCAGATACGCAGTATTTT. It is translated as CASSPNREGADTQYF. Full variable domain (rest looked up from reference TRBV11-2 and TRBJ2-3): EAGVAQSPRYKIIEKRQSVAFWCNPISGHATLYWYQQILGQGPKLLIQFQNNGVVDDSQLPKDRFSAERLKGVDSTLKIQPAKLEDSAVYLCASSPNREGADTQYFGPGTRLTVL.

J is TRBJ1-2 and V is TRBV6-1, with D possibly being TRBD1 (5 bases). The CDR3 contains 15 residues. Germline V lookup: CDR1 MNHNS, CDR2 SASEGT. V was clipped by 1 base and J by 4 bases, with 13 bases between them. The CDR3 region is CASSEEPLGLYGYTF. The CDR3 nucleotides are TGTGCCAGCAGTGAAGAGCCCCTGGGGCTCTATGGCTACACCTTC.

The chain is built from TRBV6-5 and TRBJ1-1; no definite D call. Germline V gives CDR1 MNHEY, CDR2 SVGAGI. V lost 3 bases to trimming and J lost 0 bases, with 8 bases between them. This CDR3 contains 14 residues. The CDR3: CASSYKGLNTEAFF. Here the CDR3 DNA reads TGTGCCAGCAGTTATAAGGGATTGAACACTGAAGCTTTCTTT.